The entry below gives a single T cell receptor (beta chain) sequence along with its context. Its antigen remains unidentified. TCRdb's table, derived via immunoSEQ multiplex PCR, lists solely in-frame clones and lacks some. The sample has over 100,000 clones; roughly 87% are singletons. The data derive from a study of T cell responses to AZD1222 COVID-19 vaccine. Whole-study results and caveats: Unmutated regions of variants are reportedly targeted by nearly half of spike-specific TCRs. Across the whole spike, CD4 TCRs peaked at regions 160-218 and 743-854.

Per the germline V gene, CDR1 is MNHEY and CDR2 is SMNVEV (reference sequence). With 2 bases removed from V and 6 bases from J, the gap between germline ends came to 16 bases. The CDR3 consists of 15 residues. Pooled samples include second doses given at about 4 or 12 weeks. This sequence joins TRBV27 and TRBJ1-2; weak D call: TRBD1 (6 bases). Sample: peripheral blood, taken 28 days after the second AZD1222 dose. The clonotype was recovered from an adult who received the AZD1222 COVID-19 vaccine. The CDR3 protein is CASSLLALGGHGYTF. In nucleotides, the CDR3 is TGTGCCAGCAGTTTACTGGCGCTCGGGGGGCATGGCTACACCTTC.